This T cell receptor (beta chain) came from a study of cytomegalovirus exposure and HLA in healthy donors. Study-wide background: Falling in the Caucasian-associated ancestry cluster were about four fifths of some 400 genotyped donors.

Use of 60 Vbeta and 13 Jbeta primers characterized the PCR. Only in-frame clones appear in the TCRdb table, and some are missing; sequencing was by immunoSEQ multiplex PCR. This table has 150,000 to 200,000 clones, around 87% appearing once. CDR3 size: 15 residues. The V end lost 0 bases, the J end lost 1 base, and 11 bases lay between the germline ends. CDR1 is SGHNT and CDR2 is YYREEE in the germline V gene (reference sequence). Material: PBMCs. This chain connects TRBV5-4 to TRBJ2-7; tentative D call: TRBD1 (6 bases). This clonotype was obtained from a woman between 18 and 29 years old in good health and CMV-seronegative. This CDR3 reads CASSLETGRSYEQYF. The DNA for the CDR3 is TGTGCCAGCAGCTTGGAGACAGGCAGATCCTACGAGCAGTACTTC.